These 10 T cell receptor beta chains came from one sample sequenced in a study of control samples from healthy donors and cancer patients. Sequencing was performed with immunoSEQ multiplex PCR; in TCRdb, only in-frame clones are kept and a portion is missing. The table has about 95,000 clones, about 88% seen once. Sample: blood. Receptors originate from a woman aged 65 to 85 in good health.

The V and J genes are TRBV2 and TRBJ1-4, with 10 nucleotides matching TRBD1. The junction had 1 base not matched to a gene; V was cut back by 4 bases and J by 2 bases. The CDR3 contains 15 residues. In germline, CDR1 is SNHLY, CDR2 FYNNEI. CDR3 residues: CASSGQGATNEKLFF. Written as DNA, the CDR3 is TGTGCCAGCAGTGGACAGGGGGCGACTAATGAAAAACTGTTTTTT.

This clone was seen a single time. The rearrangement links TRBV5-8 to TRBJ1-2; TRBD1 aligns across 9 bases. CDR1 is SGHTS and CDR2 is YDEGEE in the germline V gene. This CDR3 has 16 residues. V was pared by 3 bases and J by 6 bases, with 12 bases of the junction left unmatched. CDR3 bases: TGTGCCAGCAGCTATCCCGGGACAGGGTTTGGCGATGGCTACACCTTC. Its translation: CASSYPGTGFGDGYTF.

The chain's CDR3 is CASSSSLGLEQFF. In DNA form, the CDR3 reads TGCGCCAGCAGCTCCTCTTTAGGGCTTGAGCAGTTCTTC. The chain has TRBV5-1 and TRBJ2-1; D is ambiguous. The germline CDR1 and CDR2 sequences are SGHRS and YFSETQ. Trimming removed 3 bases from V and 9 bases from J, with 13 bases in between. The CDR3 loop spans 13 amino acids.

This clone showed up just once. V usage is TRBV3-1 (or the pseudogene TRBV3-2) and J usage is TRBJ1-5, with TRBD1 as a possible D gene (5 bases). The V gene's germline CDR1 is LGHDT and CDR2 YNNKEL (reference sequence). CDR3 length: 13 amino acids. The ends were cut back, 4 bases at V and 7 bases at J, with 11 bases in the middle. As DNA, the CDR3 is TGTGCCAGCAGCCTCCAAGGGGTCCAGCCCCAGCATTTT. Residues: CASSLQGVQPQHF.

The V gene is TRBV15, the J gene TRBJ2-3; D may be TRBD1 or TRBD2 (7 bases each). With 3 bases removed from V and 2 bases from J, the gap between germline ends came to 12 bases. From germline, CDR1 is LNHNV and CDR2 YYDKDF (reference sequence). There are 15 residues in the CDR3. CDR3 protein: CATSRGGGITDTQYF. The DNA for the CDR3 is TGTGCCACCAGCAGGGGAGGGGGCATCACAGATACGCAGTATTTT. The full variable domain, rest sourced from reference TRBV15 and TRBJ2-3, is DAMVIQNPRYQVTQFGKPVTLSCSQTLNHNVMYWYQQKSSQAPKLLFHYYDKDFNNEADTPDNFQSRRPNTSFCFLDIRSPGLGDTAMYLCATSRGGGITDTQYFGPGTRLTVL.

The chain joins TRBV5-4 to TRBJ2-7; D is undetermined. This CDR3 is 14 amino acids long. CDR1 is SGHNT, CDR2 YYREEE, per germline (reference sequence). V was shortened by 3 bases and J by 4 bases, with 14 bases between the two germline ends. The CDR3 spells CASSSSVASYEQYF. The CDR3, as DNA: TGTGCCAGCAGCTCCTCCGTGGCATCTTACGAGCAGTACTTC.

The chain couples TRBV4-3 to TRBJ2-2, with TRBD2 identical over 7 bases. The ends lost 1 base at V and 0 bases at J; junction bases unmatched: 5. From germline, CDR1 is LGHNA and CDR2 YSLEER. CDR3 length: 17 residues. The CDR3 spells CASSQGLSGANTGELFF. In DNA, the CDR3 is TGCGCCAGCAGCCAAGGCCTCAGCGGGGCGAACACCGGGGAGCTGTTTTTT.

The chain employs TRBV5-1 and TRBJ1-2; 9 nucleotides match TRBD1. The CDR3 contains 14 residues. The germline V gene encodes CDR1 SGHRS and CDR2 YFSETQ. Germline trimming cut 4 bases from V and 12 bases from J; bases unmatched to any gene: 13. The CDR3 spells CASSPTSGTGWDTF. In nucleotides, the CDR3 is TGCGCCAGCAGCCCAACGAGTGGGACAGGGTGGGACACCTTC.

This clone appeared a few times. The junction and the germline gene differ at one end; a read error may be behind it. J is TRBJ2-7 and V is TRBV10-3; 10 positions agree with TRBD1. This CDR3 contains 13 residues. Per germline, CDR1 ENHRY and CDR2 SYGVKD. The CDR3 spells CATSTGTGDPLSF. In DNA, the CDR3 is TGTGCCACTTCAACCGGGACAGGGGACCCTCTCAGCTTC.

This clone was counted a single time. The genes are TRBV6-5 and TRBJ1-2; D may be TRBD1 (6 bases). Trimming shortened V by 4 bases and J by 1 base, and 10 bases separated the two germline ends. Per germline, CDR1 MNHEY and CDR2 SVGAGI. CDR3 length equals 14 residues. This chain's CDR3 is CASSLDSNNYGYTF. The CDR3 DNA is TGTGCCAGCAGTTTGGACAGCAATAACTATGGCTACACCTTC.